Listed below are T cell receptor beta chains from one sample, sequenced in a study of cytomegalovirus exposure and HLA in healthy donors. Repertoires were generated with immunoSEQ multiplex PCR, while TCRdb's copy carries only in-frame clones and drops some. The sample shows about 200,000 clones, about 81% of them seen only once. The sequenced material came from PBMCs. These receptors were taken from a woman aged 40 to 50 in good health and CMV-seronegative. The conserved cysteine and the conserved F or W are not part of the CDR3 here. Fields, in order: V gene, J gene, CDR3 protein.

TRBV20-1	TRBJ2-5	SAGRSETQY
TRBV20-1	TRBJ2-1	SAINFDEQF
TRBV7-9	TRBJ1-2	SSSPNGQASGYT
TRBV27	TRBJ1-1	ASSTRTGGNTEAF
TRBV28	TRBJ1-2	ASSLIYYGYT
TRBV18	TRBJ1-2	ASSSRDRNNYGYT
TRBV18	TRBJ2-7	ASSPQGGATYEQY
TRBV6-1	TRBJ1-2	ASSDIGGDYGYT
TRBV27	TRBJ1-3	ASSPTGRGNTIY
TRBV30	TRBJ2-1	AWRGLAGVRGPF
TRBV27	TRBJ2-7	ASSLGAGSYEQY
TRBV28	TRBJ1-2	ASSPTGIYGYT
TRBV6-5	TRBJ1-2	ASSYSITGQGAIYT
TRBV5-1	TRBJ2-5	ASSFLGGEQETQY
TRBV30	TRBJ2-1	AWSVGTSPGEQF
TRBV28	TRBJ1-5	ASRYDRARLGNQPQH
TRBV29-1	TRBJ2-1	SVEAGLVSEQF
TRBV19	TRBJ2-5	ASSLRLAGQGGTQY
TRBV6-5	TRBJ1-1	ASSPARDYTEAF
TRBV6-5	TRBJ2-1	ASSYSAGGTYNEQF
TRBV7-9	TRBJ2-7	ASLDVSGQGGFEQY
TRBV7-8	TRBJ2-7	ASSLAPVKQY
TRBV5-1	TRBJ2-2	ASSKGQEYTGELF
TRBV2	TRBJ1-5	ASLQAYSNQPQH
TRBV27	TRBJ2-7	ASSTRLAGLASYEQY
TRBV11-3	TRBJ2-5	ASSLGPAETQY
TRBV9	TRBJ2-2	ASSHSVGLAGVYTGELF
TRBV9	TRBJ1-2	ASSEELTDPRGYT
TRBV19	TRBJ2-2	ASGTGQGAIAGELF
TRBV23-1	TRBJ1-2	ASSPDRQGPNYGYT
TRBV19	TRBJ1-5	ATTRQGPLGANQPQH
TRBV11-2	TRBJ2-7	ASSLGPGREQY
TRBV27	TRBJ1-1	ASSLYFSFGGSNTEAF
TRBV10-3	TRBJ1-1	AITNGQGRGEAF
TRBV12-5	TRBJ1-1	ASGLVPKGGGRGTEAF
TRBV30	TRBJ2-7	AADREGSYEQY
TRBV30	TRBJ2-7	AWSRGHQLY
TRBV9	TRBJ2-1	ASSVVGLAGVNEQF
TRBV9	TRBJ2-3	ASNVWVAGGTDTQY
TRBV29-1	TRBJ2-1	SVDRGSVSNEQF
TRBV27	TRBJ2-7	ASSLIGTGVYEQY
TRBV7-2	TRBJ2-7	ASSRGGQRTYEQY
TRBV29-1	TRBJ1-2	SVEDPWGESYGYT
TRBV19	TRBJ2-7	ASSTQGAHEQY
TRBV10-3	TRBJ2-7	AISESTQRESKYEQY
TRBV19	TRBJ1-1	ASSPSGQGRGEAF
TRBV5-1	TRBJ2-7	ASSDLASSYEQY
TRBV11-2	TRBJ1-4	ASSGQGAEKLF
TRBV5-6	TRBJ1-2	ASSATGVHGYT
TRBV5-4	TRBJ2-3	ASSSLAGGWDTQY
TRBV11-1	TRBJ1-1	ASSLAVKGPKPPNTEAF
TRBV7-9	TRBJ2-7	ASSLAGSYEQY
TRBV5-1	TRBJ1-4	ASSLGQGRGEKLF
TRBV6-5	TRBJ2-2	ASSWGGTGTGELF
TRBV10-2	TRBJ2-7	ASRGMEVRGTYEQY
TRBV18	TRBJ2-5	ASSPRGGPFQETQY
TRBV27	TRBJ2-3	ASSSGLAGMTDTQY
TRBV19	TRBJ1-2	ASRDIGTGNQGYT
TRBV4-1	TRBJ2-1	ASSQDAHITGDEQF
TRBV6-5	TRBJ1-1	ASITSDGGTEAF